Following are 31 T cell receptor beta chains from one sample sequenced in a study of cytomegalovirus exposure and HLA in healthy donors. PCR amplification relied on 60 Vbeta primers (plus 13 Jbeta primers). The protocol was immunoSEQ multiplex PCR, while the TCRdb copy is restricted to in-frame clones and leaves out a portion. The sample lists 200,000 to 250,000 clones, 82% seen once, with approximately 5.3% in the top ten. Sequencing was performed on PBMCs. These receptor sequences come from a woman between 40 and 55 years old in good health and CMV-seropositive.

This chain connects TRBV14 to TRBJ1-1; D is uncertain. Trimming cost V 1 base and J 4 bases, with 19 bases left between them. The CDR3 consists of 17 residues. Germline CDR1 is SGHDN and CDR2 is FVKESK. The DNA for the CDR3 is TGTGCCAGCAGCCAAGTTGGCCTCGTTGGAGGGAGCACTGAAGCTTTCTTT. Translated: CASSQVGLVGGSTEAFF.

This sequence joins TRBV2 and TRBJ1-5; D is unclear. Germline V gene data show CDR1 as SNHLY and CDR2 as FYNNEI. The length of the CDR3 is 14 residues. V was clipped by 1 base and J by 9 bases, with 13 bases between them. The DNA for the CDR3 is TGTGCCAGCAGTGAAGGAACGAACGGGATGCCCCAGCATTTT. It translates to CASSEGTNGMPQHF.

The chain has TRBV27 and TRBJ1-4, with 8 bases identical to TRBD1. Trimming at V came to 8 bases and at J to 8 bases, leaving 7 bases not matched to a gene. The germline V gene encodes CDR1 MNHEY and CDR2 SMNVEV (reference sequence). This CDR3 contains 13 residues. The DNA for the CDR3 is TGTGCCAGCTCCAGGACAGGGAGCGAAAAACTGTTTTTT. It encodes CASSRTGSEKLFF.

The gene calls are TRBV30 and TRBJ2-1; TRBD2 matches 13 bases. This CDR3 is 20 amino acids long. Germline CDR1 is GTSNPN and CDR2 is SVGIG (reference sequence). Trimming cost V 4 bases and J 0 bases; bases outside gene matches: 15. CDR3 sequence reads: CAWKHSLLAGGRSSYNEQFF. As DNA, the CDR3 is TGTGCCTGGAAACACTCTCTACTAGCGGGGGGGCGTAGCTCCTACAATGAGCAGTTCTTC.

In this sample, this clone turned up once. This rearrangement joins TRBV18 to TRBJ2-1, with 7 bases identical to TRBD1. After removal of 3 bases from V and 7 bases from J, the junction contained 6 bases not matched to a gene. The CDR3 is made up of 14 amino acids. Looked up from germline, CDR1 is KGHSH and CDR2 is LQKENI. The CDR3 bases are TGTGCCAGCTCACCGTTACAGGGGACGAATGAGCAGTTCTTC. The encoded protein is CASSPLQGTNEQFF.

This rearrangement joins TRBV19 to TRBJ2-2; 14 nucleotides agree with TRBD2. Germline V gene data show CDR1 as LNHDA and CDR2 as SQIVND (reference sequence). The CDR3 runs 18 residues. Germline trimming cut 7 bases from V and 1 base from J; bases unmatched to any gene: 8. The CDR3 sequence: CASKNPGTSGRNTGELFF. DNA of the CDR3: TGTGCCAGTAAGAATCCCGGGACTAGCGGGAGGAACACCGGGGAGCTGTTTTTT.

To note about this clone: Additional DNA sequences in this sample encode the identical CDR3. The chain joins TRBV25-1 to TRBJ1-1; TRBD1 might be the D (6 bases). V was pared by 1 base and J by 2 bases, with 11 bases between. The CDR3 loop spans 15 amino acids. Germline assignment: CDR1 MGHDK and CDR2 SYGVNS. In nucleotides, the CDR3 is TGTGCCAGCAGTGAATCTGGGGGCGGAAACACTGAAGCTTTCTTT. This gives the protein CASSESGGGNTEAFF.

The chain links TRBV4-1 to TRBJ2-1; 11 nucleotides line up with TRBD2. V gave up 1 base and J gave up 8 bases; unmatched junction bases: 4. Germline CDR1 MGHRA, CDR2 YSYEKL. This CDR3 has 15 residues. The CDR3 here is CASSQVGLAADEQFF. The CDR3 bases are TGCGCCAGCAGCCAAGTGGGACTAGCGGCCGATGAGCAGTTCTTC.

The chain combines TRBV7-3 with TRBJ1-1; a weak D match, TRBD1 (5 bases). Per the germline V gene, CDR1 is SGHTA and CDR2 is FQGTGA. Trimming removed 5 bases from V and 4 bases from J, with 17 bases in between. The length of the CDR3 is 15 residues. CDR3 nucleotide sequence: TGTGCCAGCAGCCCCGGCGGGGGGAGTGGCACTGAAGCTTTCTTT. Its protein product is CASSPGGGSGTEAFF.

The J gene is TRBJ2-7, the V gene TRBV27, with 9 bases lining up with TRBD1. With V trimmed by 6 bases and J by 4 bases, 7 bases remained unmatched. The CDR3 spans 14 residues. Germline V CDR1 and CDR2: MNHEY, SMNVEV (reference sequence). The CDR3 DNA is TGTGCCAGCAGCCCAGGCGACAGGGGGTACGAGCAGTACTTC. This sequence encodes CASSPGDRGYEQYF.

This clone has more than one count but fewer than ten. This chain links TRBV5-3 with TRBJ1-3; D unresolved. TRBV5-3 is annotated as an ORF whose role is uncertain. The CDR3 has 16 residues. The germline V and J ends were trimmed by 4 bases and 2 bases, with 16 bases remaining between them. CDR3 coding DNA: TGTGCCAGAAGCCCCTCGGGGATGCAAGCTGGAAACACCATATATTTT. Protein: CARSPSGMQAGNTIYF.

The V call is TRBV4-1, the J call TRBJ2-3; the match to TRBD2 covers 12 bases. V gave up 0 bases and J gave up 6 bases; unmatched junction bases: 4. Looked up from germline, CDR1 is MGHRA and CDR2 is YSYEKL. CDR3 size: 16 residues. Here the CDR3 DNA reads TGCGCCAGCAGCCAAGAGACTAGCGGGAGTTGGGATACGCAGTATTTT. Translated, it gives CASSQETSGSWDTQYF.

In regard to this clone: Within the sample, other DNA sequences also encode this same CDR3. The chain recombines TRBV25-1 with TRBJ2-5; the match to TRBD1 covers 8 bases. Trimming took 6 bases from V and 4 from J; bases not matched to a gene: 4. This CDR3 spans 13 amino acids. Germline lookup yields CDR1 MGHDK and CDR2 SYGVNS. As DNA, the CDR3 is TGTGCCAGCAGGGACAGGGTTAGAGAGACCCAGTACTTC. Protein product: CASRDRVRETQYF.

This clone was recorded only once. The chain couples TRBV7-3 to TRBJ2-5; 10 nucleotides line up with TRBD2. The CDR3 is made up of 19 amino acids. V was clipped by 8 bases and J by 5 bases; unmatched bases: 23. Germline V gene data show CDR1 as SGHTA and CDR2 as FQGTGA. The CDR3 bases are TGTGCCAGCGCAAAAGGGCTAGCGGGGGAAAGATCCCTCCTGGAGACCCAGTACTTC. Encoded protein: CASAKGLAGERSLLETQYF.

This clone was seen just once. The CDR3 DNA is TGTGCCAGCAGGCAGGTGTCACCCTCCTACGAGCAGTACTTC. Translated: CASRQVSPSYEQYF. The rearrangement uses TRBV27 and TRBJ2-7, with D unresolved. Germline CDR1 and CDR2: MNHEY and SMNVEV (reference sequence). CDR3 length: 14 amino acids. V gave up 6 bases and J gave up 0 bases, with 12 bases separating them.

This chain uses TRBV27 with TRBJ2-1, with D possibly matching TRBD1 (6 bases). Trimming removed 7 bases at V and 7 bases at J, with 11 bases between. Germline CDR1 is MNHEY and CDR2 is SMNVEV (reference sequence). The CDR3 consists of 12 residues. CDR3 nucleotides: TGTGCCAGCAACGGTAGGGGGAATGAGCAGTTCTTC. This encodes CASNGRGNEQFF.

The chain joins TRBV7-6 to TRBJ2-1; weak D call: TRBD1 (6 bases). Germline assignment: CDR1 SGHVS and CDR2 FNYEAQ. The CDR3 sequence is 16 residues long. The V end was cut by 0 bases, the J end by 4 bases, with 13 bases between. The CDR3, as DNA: TGTGCCAGCAGCTTAGCGCCTGGGGGCCGGTACAATGAGCAGTTCTTC. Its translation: CASSLAPGGRYNEQFF.

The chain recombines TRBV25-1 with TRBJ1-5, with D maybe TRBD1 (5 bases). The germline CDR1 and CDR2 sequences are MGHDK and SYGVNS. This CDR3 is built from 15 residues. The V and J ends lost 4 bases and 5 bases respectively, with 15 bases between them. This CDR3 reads CASSGGQGRDQPQHF. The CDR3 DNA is TGTGCCAGCAGTGGTGGCCAGGGAAGGGATCAGCCCCAGCATTTT. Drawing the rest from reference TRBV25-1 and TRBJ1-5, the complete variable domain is EADIYQTPRYLVIGTGKKITLECSQTMGHDKMYWYQQDPGMELHLIHYSYGVNSTEKGDLSSESTVSRIRTEHFPLTLESARPSHTSQYLCASSGGQGRDQPQHFGDGTRLSIL.

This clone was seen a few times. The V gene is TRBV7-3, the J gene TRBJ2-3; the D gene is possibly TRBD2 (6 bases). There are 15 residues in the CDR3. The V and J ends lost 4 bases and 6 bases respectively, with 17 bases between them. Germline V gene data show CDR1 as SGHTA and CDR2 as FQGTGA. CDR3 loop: CASSYHGGRADTQYF. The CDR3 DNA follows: TGTGCCAGCAGCTACCACGGGGGACGAGCGGATACGCAGTATTTT. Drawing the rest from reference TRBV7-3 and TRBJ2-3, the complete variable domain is GAGVSQTPSNKVTEKGKYVELRCDPISGHTALYWYRQSLGQGPEFLIYFQGTGAADDSGLPNDRFFAVRPEGSVSTLKIQRTERGDSAVYLCASSYHGGRADTQYFGPGTRLTVL.

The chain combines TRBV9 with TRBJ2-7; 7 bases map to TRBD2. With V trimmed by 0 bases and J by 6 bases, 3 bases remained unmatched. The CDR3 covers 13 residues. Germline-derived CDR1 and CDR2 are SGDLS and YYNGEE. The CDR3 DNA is TGTGCCAGCAGCGTAGCGGGAGGAGGCGAGCAGTACTTC. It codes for CASSVAGGGEQYF. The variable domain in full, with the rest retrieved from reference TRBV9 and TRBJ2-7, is DSGVTQTPKHLITATGQRVTLRCSPRSGDLSVYWYQQSLDQGLQFLIQYYNGEERAKGNILERFSAQQFPDLHSELNLSSLELGDSALYFCASSVAGGGEQYFGPGTRLTVT.

CDR3 in amino acids: CASSSQGETTF. CDR3 DNA sequence: TGTGCCAGCAGCTCTCAGGGGGAAACCACCTTC. The chain combines TRBV7-3 with TRBJ1-2; TRBD1 agrees at 7 bases. Germline CDR1 SGHTA, CDR2 FQGTGA. V lost 4 bases, J lost 13 bases, and 6 bases stayed unmatched. The CDR3 sequence is 11 residues long. Complete variable domain (other parts from reference TRBV7-3 and TRBJ1-2): GAGVSQTPSNKVTEKGKYVELRCDPISGHTALYWYRQSLGQGPEFLIYFQGTGAADDSGLPNDRFFAVRPEGSVSTLKIQRTERGDSAVYLCASSSQGETTFGSGTRLTVV.

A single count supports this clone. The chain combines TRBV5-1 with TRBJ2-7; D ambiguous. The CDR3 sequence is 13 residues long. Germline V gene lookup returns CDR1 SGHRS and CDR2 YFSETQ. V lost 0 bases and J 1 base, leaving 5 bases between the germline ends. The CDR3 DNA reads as TGCGCCAGCAGCTTGGACTGGTCCTACGAGCAGTACTTC. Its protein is CASSLDWSYEQYF.

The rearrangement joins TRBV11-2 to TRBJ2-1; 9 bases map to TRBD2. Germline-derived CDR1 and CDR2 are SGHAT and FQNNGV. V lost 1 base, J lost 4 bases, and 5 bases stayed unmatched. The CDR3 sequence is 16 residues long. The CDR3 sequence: CASSLGVAGGYNEQFF. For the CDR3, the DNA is TGTGCCAGCAGCTTAGGGGTGGCGGGAGGGTACAATGAGCAGTTCTTC.

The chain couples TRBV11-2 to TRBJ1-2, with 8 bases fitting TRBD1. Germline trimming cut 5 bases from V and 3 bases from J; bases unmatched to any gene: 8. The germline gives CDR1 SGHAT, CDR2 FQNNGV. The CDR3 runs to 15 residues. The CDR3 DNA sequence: TGTGCCAGCAGCGGGACAGGAGCTCACTACTATGGCTACACCTTC. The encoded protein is CASSGTGAHYYGYTF.

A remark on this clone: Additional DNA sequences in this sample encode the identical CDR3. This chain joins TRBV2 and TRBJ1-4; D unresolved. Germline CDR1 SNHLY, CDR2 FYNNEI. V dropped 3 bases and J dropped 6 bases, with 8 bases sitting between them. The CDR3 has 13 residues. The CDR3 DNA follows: TGTGCCAGCAGTGATAGGAGGGATGAAAAACTGTTTTTT. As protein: CASSDRRDEKLFF.

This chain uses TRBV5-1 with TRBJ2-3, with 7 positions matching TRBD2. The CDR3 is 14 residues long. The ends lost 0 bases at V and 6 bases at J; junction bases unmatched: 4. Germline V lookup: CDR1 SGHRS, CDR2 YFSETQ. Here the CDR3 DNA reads TGCGCCAGCAGCTTGGGGCAGGGAGGGGATACGCAGTATTTT. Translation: CASSLGQGGDTQYF.

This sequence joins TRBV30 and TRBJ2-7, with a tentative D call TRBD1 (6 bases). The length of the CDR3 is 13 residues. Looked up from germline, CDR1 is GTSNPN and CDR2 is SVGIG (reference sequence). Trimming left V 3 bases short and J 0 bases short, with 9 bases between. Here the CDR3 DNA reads TGTGCCTGGAGCTCGGACAGCTCCTACGAGCAGTACTTC. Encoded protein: CAWSSDSSYEQYF.

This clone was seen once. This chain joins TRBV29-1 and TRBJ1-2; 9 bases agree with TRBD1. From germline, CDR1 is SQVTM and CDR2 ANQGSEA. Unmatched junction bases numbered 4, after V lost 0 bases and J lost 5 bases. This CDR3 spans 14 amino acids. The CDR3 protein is CSVEDGDREYGYTF. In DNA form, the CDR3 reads TGCAGCGTTGAAGACGGGGACAGGGAGTATGGCTACACCTTC. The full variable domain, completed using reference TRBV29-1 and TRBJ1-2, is SAVISQKPSRDICQRGTSLTIQCQVDSQVTMMFWYRQQPGQSLTLIATANQGSEATYESGFVIDKFPISRPNLTFSTLTVSNMSPEDSSIYLCSVEDGDREYGYTFGSGTRLTVV.

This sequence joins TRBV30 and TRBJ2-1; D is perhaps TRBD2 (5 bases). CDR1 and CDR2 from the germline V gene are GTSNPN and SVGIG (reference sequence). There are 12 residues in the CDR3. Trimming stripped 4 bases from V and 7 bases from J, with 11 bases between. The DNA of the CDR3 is TGTGCCTGGACGGGGTTTCGGAATGAGCAGTTCTTC. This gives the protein CAWTGFRNEQFF.

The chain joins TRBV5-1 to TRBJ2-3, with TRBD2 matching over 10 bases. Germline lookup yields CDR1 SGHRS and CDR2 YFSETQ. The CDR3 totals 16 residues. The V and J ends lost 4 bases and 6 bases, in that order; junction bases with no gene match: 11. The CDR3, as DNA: TGCGCCAGCAGCCCCCGGACTAGCGGCCCCATGGATACGCAGTATTTT. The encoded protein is CASSPRTSGPMDTQYF.

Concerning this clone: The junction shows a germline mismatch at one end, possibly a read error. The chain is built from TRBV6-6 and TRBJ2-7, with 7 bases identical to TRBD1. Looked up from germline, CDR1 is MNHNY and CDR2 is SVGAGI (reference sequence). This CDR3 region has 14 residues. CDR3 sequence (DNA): TGTGCCAGCAGCACCGGGACAGCCTCCTACGAGCAGCACTTC. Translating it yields CASSTGTASYEQHF.